The 25 T cell receptor beta chains in this list originate from one sample, sequenced in a study of OX40 agonist ivuxolimab in advanced cancers. Produced via immunoSEQ multiplex PCR; TCRdb's table is partial and in-frame only. The table has around 56,000 clones, around 79% seen once. The sample consisted of CD4+ or CD8+ T cells sorted from blood, taken in a trial of the OX40 agonist ivuxolimab. The receptors originated from an adult with an advanced solid tumor such as melanoma, head and neck, liver or kidney cancer.

J is TRBJ1-2 and V is TRBV28; TRBD1 matches 7 bases. This CDR3 comprises 12 residues. Germline CDR1 is MDHEN and CDR2 is SYDVKM. V dropped 6 bases and J dropped 6; count of bases not matched to a gene: 4. CDR3 region: CASSGTADGYTF. The CDR3 nucleotides read TGTGCCAGCAGCGGGACAGCAGATGGCTACACCTTC.

The rearrangement uses TRBV4-2 and TRBJ2-1; 8 bases fit TRBD2. The germline V gene encodes CDR1 LGHNA and CDR2 YNFKEQ. CDR3 length: 18 residues. V lost 0 bases and J lost 1; bases outside the gene matches: 8. Here the CDR3 DNA reads TGTGCCAGCAGCCAAGATCCAGCGGGAGTGGGATCCTACAATGAGCAGTTCTTC. Amino acid sequence: CASSQDPAGVGSYNEQFF.

The chain couples TRBV11-2 to TRBJ1-3; D is unresolved. V dropped 0 bases and J dropped 7 bases, with 7 bases sitting between them. The CDR3 runs to 13 residues. In germline, CDR1 is SGHAT, CDR2 FQNNGV. For the CDR3, the DNA is TGTGCCAGCAGCTTAGAAATGCACAACACCATATATTTT. This translates into CASSLEMHNTIYF.

This clone was seen a handful of times. The same CDR3 can be traced to other DNA sequences in this sample. The chain combines TRBV18 with TRBJ1-5, with a weak D call TRBD1 (5 bases). Germline CDR1 reads KGHSH; CDR2 reads LQKENI. The ends were cut back, 3 bases at V and 6 bases at J, with 12 bases in the middle. This CDR3 is 14 amino acids long. The CDR3 DNA is TGTGCCAGCTCACCCGGGCAGGGTGCTCAGCCCCAGCATTTT. Translating gives CASSPGQGAQPQHF.

The chain couples TRBV19 to TRBJ2-7; a weak D match, TRBD1 (6 bases). The CDR3 length is 16 residues. Germline V gives CDR1 LNHDA, CDR2 SQIVND (reference sequence). V was cut by 4 bases and J by 3 bases, with 19 bases left in between. The CDR3 coding sequence is TGTGCCAGTAGTAACCTATTGGGCAGGGGCGGCTACGAGCAGTACTTC. Protein product: CASSNLLGRGGYEQYF.

The chain uses TRBV4-2 and TRBJ1-6, with D possibly being TRBD1 (6 bases). Between the trimmed V and J ends, which lost 4 bases and 10 bases, there was a span of 32 bases. Germline CDR1 is LGHNA and CDR2 is YNFKEQ. The CDR3 contains 20 residues. The CDR3 DNA follows: TGTGCCAGCAGCCTAGGGTTAGGTGACAGGAGGCTTCGGGGAGCCTCACCCCTCCACTTT. It is translated as CASSLGLGDRRLRGASPLHF.

The gene calls are TRBV11-3 and TRBJ2-6; D call uncertain. V gave up 5 bases and J gave up 0 bases, with 11 bases separating them. Germline CDR1 and CDR2: SGHNT and YENEEA. The CDR3 runs 16 residues. The CDR3 nucleotides are TGTGCCAGCAGCCTAGGACGGAGCTCTGGGGCCAACGTCCTGACTTTC. It specifies CASSLGRSSGANVLTF. The full variable domain, its missing parts supplied by reference TRBV11-3 and TRBJ2-6, is EAGVVQSPRYKIIEKKQPVAFWCNPISGHNTLYWYLQNLGQGPELLIRYENEEAVDDSQLPKDRFSAERLKGVDSTLKIQPAELGDSAVYLCASSLGRSSGANVLTFGAGSRLTVL.

The chain links TRBV18 to TRBJ1-2; perhaps TRBD1 as D (6 bases). Trimming removed 1 base at V and 0 bases at J, with 9 bases between. The CDR3 is 15 amino acids. Looked up from germline, CDR1 is KGHSH and CDR2 is LQKENI. This CDR3 reads CASSPQGGANYGYTF. The DNA for the CDR3 is TGTGCCAGCTCACCACAAGGGGGTGCTAACTATGGCTACACCTTC.

The CDR3 coding sequence is TGTGCCAGCAGTTTCTGGTCTAGCGGAGCCCCAGCCAAAAACATTCAGTACTTC. The encoded protein is CASSFWSSGAPAKNIQYF. J is TRBJ2-4 and V is TRBV28, with TRBD2 matching over 7 bases. The germline V gene encodes CDR1 MDHEN and CDR2 SYDVKM. With V trimmed by 3 bases and J by 0 bases, 11 bases remained unmatched. There are 18 residues in the CDR3. The whole variable domain, remainder taken from reference TRBV28 and TRBJ2-4, is DVKVTQSSRYLVKRTGEKVFLECVQDMDHENMFWYRQDPGLGLRLIYFSYDVKMKEKGDIPEGYSVSREKKERFSLILESASTNQTSMYLCASSFWSSGAPAKNIQYFGAGTRLSVL.

In this sample, this clone turned up a few times. The CDR3 DNA sequence: TGCGCCAGCAGCTCAATGACAGGGGACCAAGAGACCCAGTACTTC. Translated: CASSSMTGDQETQYF. The V and J genes are TRBV5-1 and TRBJ2-5; the match to TRBD1 covers 8 bases. Unmatched junction bases numbered 4, after V lost 3 bases and J lost 0 bases. The CDR3 extends over 15 amino acids. The germline V gene has CDR1 SGHRS and CDR2 YFSETQ.

The chain links TRBV6-5 to TRBJ2-7; TRBD1 agrees at 9 bases. The CDR3 has 15 amino acids. The V segment lost 0 bases and the J segment 2 bases; nucleotides outside the gene matches: 2. Germline V gives CDR1 MNHEY, CDR2 SVGAGI. The CDR3 reads CASSYSRQGAYEQYF. As DNA, the CDR3 is TGTGCCAGCAGTTACTCAAGACAGGGGGCCTACGAGCAGTACTTC.

The rearrangement links TRBV7-3 to TRBJ2-5; D is unclear. The CDR3 is made up of 15 amino acids. V gave up 0 bases and J gave up 5 bases, with 13 bases separating them. Germline V gene lookup returns CDR1 SGHTA and CDR2 FQGTGA. For the CDR3, the DNA is TGTGCCAGCAGCTTAACGTCACTACCCGGCGAGACCCAGTACTTC. Its translation: CASSLTSLPGETQYF.

The J gene is TRBJ2-1, the V gene TRBV7-3; 8 bases are shared with TRBD1. V shed 1 base and J 5 bases; nucleotides not matched to a gene: 10. Germline CDR1 reads SGHTA; CDR2 reads FQGTGA. The CDR3 length is 17 residues. The CDR3 region is CASSLNRPGQADNEQFF. In nucleotides, the CDR3 is TGTGCCAGCAGCTTAAATAGGCCGGGACAGGCGGACAATGAGCAGTTCTTC.

The J gene is TRBJ1-4, the V gene TRBV18, with TRBD1 matching over 8 bases. Germline V CDR1 and CDR2: KGHSH, LQKENI. The length of the CDR3 is 19 residues. The junction had 17 bases not matched to a gene; V was cut back by 0 bases and J by 8 bases. CDR3 amino acids: CASSPPETGVFMIPEKLFF. The DNA for the CDR3 is TGTGCCAGCTCACCACCCGAGACAGGGGTTTTTATGATCCCAGAAAAACTGTTTTTT.

The V call is TRBV7-6, the J call TRBJ2-3; no clear D gene. The germline V and J ends were trimmed by 5 bases and 1 base, with 13 bases remaining between them. Per the germline V gene, CDR1 is SGHVS and CDR2 is FNYEAQ. This CDR3 has 15 residues. The CDR3 loop reads CASSTPRVGTDTQYF. For the CDR3, the DNA is TGTGCCAGCAGCACCCCCCGGGTTGGCACAGATACGCAGTATTTT.

V usage is TRBV10-3 and J usage is TRBJ2-1, with 9 bases that match TRBD2. V trimming: 6 bases; J trimming: 0 bases; junction bases outside the gene matches: 6. This CDR3 region has 16 residues. Germline CDR1 and CDR2: ENHRY and SYGVKD. DNA of the CDR3: TGTGCCATCAGCCCGACTAGCGGAGGCTCCTACAATGAGCAGTTCTTC. It codes for CAISPTSGGSYNEQFF.

The chain carries TRBV6-5 and TRBJ2-1; 9 nucleotides align to TRBD2. This CDR3 contains 14 residues. Germline CDR1 reads MNHEY; CDR2 reads SVGAGI. With V trimmed by 5 bases and J by 9 bases, 8 bases remained unmatched. DNA of the CDR3: TGTGCCAGCAGTGATAGCGGGAGAGACGGTGAGCAGTTCTTC. Amino acid sequence: CASSDSGRDGEQFF.

The chain uses TRBV7-3 and TRBJ2-3; D might be TRBD1 or TRBD2, each matching 5 bases. CDR3 length: 16 residues. Deletions cut 2 bases from V and 0 bases from J, with 12 bases between. Looked up from germline, CDR1 is SGHTA and CDR2 is FQGTGA. The DNA of the CDR3 is TGTGCCAGCAGCTTACGGGGCGTAGGGAGCACAGATACGCAGTATTTT. Protein sequence: CASSLRGVGSTDTQYF.

The CDR3 is CASSHGGGLAQPQHF. The CDR3 nucleotides read TGTGCCAGCAGCCATGGAGGGGGGCTGGCTCAGCCCCAGCATTTT. The chain couples TRBV5-6 to TRBJ1-5, with a possible D match to TRBD1 (6 bases). Germline lookup yields CDR1 SGHDT and CDR2 YYEEEE. The V and J ends lost 4 bases and 6 bases respectively, with 17 bases between them. This CDR3 is 15 amino acids long.

The chain uses TRBV6-1 and TRBJ1-5; 8 bases align to TRBD1. The CDR3 runs 14 residues. V was pared by 4 bases and J by 4 bases, with 3 bases of the junction left unmatched. Germline CDR1 MNHNS, CDR2 SASEGT. The CDR3 reads CASSGTGGNQPQHF. CDR3 DNA sequence: TGTGCCAGCAGTGGAACAGGGGGTAATCAGCCCCAGCATTTT.

V usage is TRBV9 and J usage is TRBJ2-1, with D unresolved. CDR1 and CDR2 (germline): SGDLS, YYNGEE. There are 15 residues in the CDR3. Trimming cost V 0 bases and J 9 bases, with 16 bases left between them. The CDR3 protein is CASSVEAAVGFEQFF. The CDR3 DNA reads TGTGCCAGCAGCGTAGAGGCAGCCGTTGGGTTTGAGCAGTTCTTC.

This clone was seen a single time. This rearrangement joins TRBV12-5 to TRBJ1-5, with TRBD1 as a possible D gene (6 bases). The CDR3 consists of 15 residues. From germline, CDR1 is LGHNT and CDR2 FRNRAP. The germline V and J ends were trimmed by 0 bases and 3 bases, with 9 bases remaining between them. CDR3 sequence (DNA): TGTGCTAGTGGTTTGGTGGCAGGGGACAATCAGCCCCAGCATTTT. It encodes CASGLVAGDNQPQHF.

The chain joins TRBV30 to TRBJ2-3; D not certain. V lost 0 bases and J lost 4, with 8 bases in between. This CDR3 is 13 amino acids long. CDR1 GTSNPN and CDR2 SVGIG come from the germline V gene (reference sequence). CDR3 DNA: TGTGCCTGGAGTGTACTCGGGTCAGATACGCAGTATTTT. It encodes CAWSVLGSDTQYF.

This chain connects TRBV10-3 to TRBJ2-2; the D is unclear. The CDR3 runs to 13 residues. V was cut by 3 bases and J by 5 bases, with 7 bases left in between. The germline V gene encodes CDR1 ENHRY and CDR2 SYGVKD. This CDR3 reads CAISESLTGELFF. DNA of the CDR3: TGTGCCATCAGTGAAAGCCTGACCGGGGAGCTGTTTTTT.

A few counts support this clone. The V gene is TRBV7-6, the J gene TRBJ2-5; D gene unclear. The V and J ends lost 4 bases and 3 bases respectively, with 9 bases between them. Germline V gene data show CDR1 as SGHVS and CDR2 as FNYEAQ. The CDR3 runs to 13 residues. The CDR3 sequence is CASSYADKETQYF. Written as DNA, the CDR3 is TGTGCCAGCAGCTACGCAGATAAAGAGACCCAGTACTTC.